The 19 T cell receptor beta chains below all came from one sample that was sequenced in a study of cytomegalovirus exposure and HLA in healthy donors. A multiplex PCR was run with 60 Vbeta primers and 13 Jbeta primers. Repertoires were generated with immunoSEQ multiplex PCR, while TCRdb's copy carries only in-frame clones and drops some. The sample contains about 170,000 clones, roughly 84% of which appear only once. The specimen was PBMCs. The receptors derive from a man younger than 30 in good health and CMV-seropositive.

CDR3 region: CASSEGGTGNYEQYF. CDR3 DNA sequence: TGTGCCAGCAGTGAAGGGGGGACAGGGAACTACGAGCAGTACTTC. The rearrangement uses TRBV2 and TRBJ2-7; 9 bases agree with TRBD1. Germline CDR1 and CDR2: SNHLY and FYNNEI. The CDR3 has 15 residues. The trim removed 1 base at V and 3 bases at J, leaving 4 bases unmatched.

This chain connects TRBV6-1 to TRBJ2-3, with 8 bases fitting TRBD2. This CDR3 region has 16 residues. With 3 bases clipped from V and 4 bases from J, the junction kept 9 bases outside the gene matches. CDR1 is MNHNS, CDR2 SASEGT, per germline. This CDR3 reads CASSDRSGTRSDTQYF. CDR3 DNA: TGTGCCAGCAGTGACAGATCCGGGACTAGGTCAGATACGCAGTATTTT.

The chain links TRBV7-9 to TRBJ2-5, with TRBD1 matching 8 bases. The CDR3 totals 17 residues. V lost 1 base to trimming and J lost 0 bases; unmatched junction nucleotides: 7. CDR1 SEHNR and CDR2 FQNEAQ come from the germline V gene (reference sequence). Here the CDR3 reads CASSLVADRADQETQYF. The CDR3 DNA reads as TGTGCCAGCAGCTTAGTAGCGGACAGGGCTGACCAAGAGACCCAGTACTTC. Combining the CDR3 with reference TRBV7-9 and TRBJ2-5 gives the whole variable domain DTGVSQNPRHKITKRGQNVTFRCDPISEHNRLYWYRQTLGQGPEFLTYFQNEAQLEKSRLLSDRFSAERPKGSFSTLEIQRTEQGDSAMYLCASSLVADRADQETQYFGPGTRLLVL.

This rearrangement joins TRBV6-5 to TRBJ2-6; D is uncertain. This CDR3 is 15 amino acids long. V lost 5 bases, J lost 0 bases, and 8 bases lay in between. Germline V gives CDR1 MNHEY, CDR2 SVGAGI. Here the CDR3 reads CASSPQVSGANVLTF. In DNA, the CDR3 is TGTGCCAGCAGTCCCCAGGTCTCTGGGGCCAACGTCCTGACTTTC.

This chain connects TRBV19 to TRBJ2-7, with 8 nucleotides matching TRBD1. Germline V CDR1 and CDR2: LNHDA, SQIVND (reference sequence). The junction had 4 bases not matched to a gene; V was cut back by 3 bases and J by 0 bases. The CDR3 length is 15 residues. This chain's CDR3 is CASSIATGASYEQYF. The CDR3, as DNA: TGTGCCAGTAGTATTGCGACAGGGGCCTCCTACGAGCAGTACTTC.

V is TRBV14 and J is TRBJ2-7, with 7 bases aligning to TRBD2. CDR1 is SGHDN, CDR2 FVKESK, per germline. The CDR3 length is 14 residues. The V gene end was trimmed by 1 base and the J gene end by 1 base; junction bases not matched to a gene: 1. The CDR3 loop is CASSQGGGSYEQYF. The CDR3 nucleotides read TGTGCCAGCAGCCAAGGGGGAGGGTCCTACGAGCAGTACTTC.

The rearrangement uses TRBV5-6 and TRBJ1-2, with 12 nucleotides matching TRBD1. In germline, CDR1 is SGHDT, CDR2 YYEEEE. This CDR3 is 15 amino acids long. V gave up 3 bases and J gave up 4 bases; unmatched junction bases: 4. DNA of the CDR3: TGTGCCAGCAGCTACGGGACAGGGGGCCTCTATGGCTACACCTTC. This codes for CASSYGTGGLYGYTF.

This clone was counted a few times. The chain links TRBV5-4 to TRBJ1-5; 7 bases match TRBD1. The CDR3 runs 14 residues. Germline CDR1 is SGHNT and CDR2 is YYREEE (reference sequence). V was pared by 5 bases and J by 3 bases, with 5 bases of the junction left unmatched. The CDR3 region has the DNA TGTGCCAGCAGGTCGGACAGGTACAATCAGCCCCAGCATTTT. It translates to CASRSDRYNQPQHF.

The chain is built from TRBV4-2 and TRBJ2-2, with 10 bases that match TRBD2. Germline CDR1 LGHNA, CDR2 YNFKEQ. The CDR3 loop spans 17 amino acids. Trimming took 2 bases from V and 0 from J; bases not matched to a gene: 3. The CDR3 DNA follows: TGTGCCAGCAGCCAATCAGGACTAGCGGCGAACACCGGGGAGCTGTTTTTT. Translation: CASSQSGLAANTGELFF.

The chain links TRBV30 to TRBJ2-3; 9 bases fit TRBD2. This CDR3 is built from 14 residues. CDR1 and CDR2 from the germline V gene are GTSNPN and SVGIG (reference sequence). Here the CDR3 reads CAVKGRGGEDTQYF. The CDR3 DNA reads TGTGCGGTGAAAGGGCGGGGGGGCGAAGATACGCAGTATTTT. The full variable domain, with the rest looked up from reference TRBV30 and TRBJ2-3, is SQTIHQWPATLVQPVGSPLSLECTVEGTSNPNLYWYRQAAGRGLQLLFYSVGIGQISSEVPQNLSASRPQDRQFILSSKKLLLSDSGFYLCAVKGRGGEDTQYFGPGTRLTVL.

The genes are TRBV7-3 and TRBJ2-3; 7 nucleotides align to TRBD2. The V and J ends lost 0 bases and 2 bases, in that order; junction bases with no gene match: 2. The germline gives CDR1 SGHTA, CDR2 FQGTGA. This CDR3 is 15 amino acids long. The CDR3 protein is CASSLTGGTTDTQYF. The CDR3 bases are TGTGCCAGCAGCTTAACCGGGGGGACCACAGATACGCAGTATTTT.

This clone showed up just a few times. The genes are TRBV19 and TRBJ1-1; tentative D call: TRBD1 (5 bases). The germline gives CDR1 LNHDA, CDR2 SQIVND (reference sequence). V lost 7 bases, J lost 1 base, and 16 bases lay in between. The CDR3 is 15 amino acids. In nucleotides, the CDR3 is TGTGCCAGTATTTTGGGAGGGGCCGCGAACACTGAAGCTTTCTTT. Translation gives CASILGGAANTEAFF.

The rearrangement uses TRBV5-4 and TRBJ2-1; tentatively, D is TRBD2 (5 bases). Germline-derived CDR1 and CDR2 are SGHNT and YYREEE (reference sequence). The CDR3 covers 13 residues. Trimming removed 4 bases at V and 6 bases at J, with 11 bases between. CDR3 region: CASSPEEVNEQFF. The CDR3 region has the DNA TGTGCCAGCAGCCCGGAGGAGGTCAATGAGCAGTTCTTC.

The table lists this clone with a few counts. The chain has TRBV6-1 and TRBJ1-5; D unclear. The CDR3 totals 13 residues. V lost 2 bases and J lost 1, with 3 bases in between. Germline V gives CDR1 MNHNS, CDR2 SASEGT. Here the CDR3 DNA reads TGTGCCAGCAGTGAACTGAGCAATCAGCCCCAGCATTTT. As protein: CASSELSNQPQHF.

The rearrangement uses TRBV5-6 and TRBJ2-2, with a possible D match to TRBD1 (6 bases). Germline V gene lookup returns CDR1 SGHDT and CDR2 YYEEEE. Trimming took off 4 bases at V and 4 bases at J, with 8 bases between the two ends. CDR3 length: 13 amino acids. Here the CDR3 DNA reads TGTGCCAGCAGCCGGACAGCCACCGGGGAGCTGTTTTTT. This sequence encodes CASSRTATGELFF.

As DNA, the CDR3 is TGCGCCAGCTCCGAGGACAGGAATTCACCCCTCCACTTT. This gives the protein CASSEDRNSPLHF. The V call is TRBV5-1, the J call TRBJ1-6, with 7 bases matching TRBD1. The V gene's germline CDR1 is SGHRS and CDR2 YFSETQ. The CDR3 length is 13 residues. Germline trimming cut 7 bases from V and 7 bases from J; bases unmatched to any gene: 5.

The chain uses TRBV6-5 and TRBJ2-3; 7 bases line up with TRBD2. With V trimmed by 5 bases and J by 2 bases, 7 bases remained unmatched. Germline assignment: CDR1 MNHEY and CDR2 SVGAGI. The CDR3 sequence is 15 residues long. Here the CDR3 reads CASSGRGVSTDTQYF. CDR3 bases: TGTGCCAGCAGTGGACGGGGGGTATCCACAGATACGCAGTATTTT.

The rearrangement joins TRBV7-2 to TRBJ2-7, with D possibly being TRBD1 (5 bases). Germline CDR1 reads SGHTA; CDR2 reads FQGNSA. Trimming took 1 base from V and 0 from J, leaving 10 bases between them. The CDR3 runs to 15 residues. CDR3 in DNA: TGTGCCAGCAGCTTAGACCAGGGTAGCTCCTACGAGCAGTACTTC. Its protein product is CASSLDQGSSYEQYF. The entire variable domain, with the rest obtained from reference TRBV7-2 and TRBJ2-7, is as follows: GAGVSQSPSNKVTEKGKDVELRCDPISGHTALYWYRQSLGQGLEFLIYFQGNSAPDKSGLPSDRFSAERTGGSVSTLTIQRTQQEDSAVYLCASSLDQGSSYEQYFGPGTRLTVT.

The chain joins TRBV6-5 to TRBJ1-1; a possible D gene is TRBD1 (6 bases). The CDR3 is 14 residues long. Germline V gene data show CDR1 as MNHEY and CDR2 as SVGAGI. V lost 2 bases and J lost 4, with 11 bases in between. CDR3: CASSYGTRGTEAFF. Here the CDR3 DNA reads TGTGCCAGCAGTTACGGGACAAGGGGCACTGAAGCTTTCTTT.